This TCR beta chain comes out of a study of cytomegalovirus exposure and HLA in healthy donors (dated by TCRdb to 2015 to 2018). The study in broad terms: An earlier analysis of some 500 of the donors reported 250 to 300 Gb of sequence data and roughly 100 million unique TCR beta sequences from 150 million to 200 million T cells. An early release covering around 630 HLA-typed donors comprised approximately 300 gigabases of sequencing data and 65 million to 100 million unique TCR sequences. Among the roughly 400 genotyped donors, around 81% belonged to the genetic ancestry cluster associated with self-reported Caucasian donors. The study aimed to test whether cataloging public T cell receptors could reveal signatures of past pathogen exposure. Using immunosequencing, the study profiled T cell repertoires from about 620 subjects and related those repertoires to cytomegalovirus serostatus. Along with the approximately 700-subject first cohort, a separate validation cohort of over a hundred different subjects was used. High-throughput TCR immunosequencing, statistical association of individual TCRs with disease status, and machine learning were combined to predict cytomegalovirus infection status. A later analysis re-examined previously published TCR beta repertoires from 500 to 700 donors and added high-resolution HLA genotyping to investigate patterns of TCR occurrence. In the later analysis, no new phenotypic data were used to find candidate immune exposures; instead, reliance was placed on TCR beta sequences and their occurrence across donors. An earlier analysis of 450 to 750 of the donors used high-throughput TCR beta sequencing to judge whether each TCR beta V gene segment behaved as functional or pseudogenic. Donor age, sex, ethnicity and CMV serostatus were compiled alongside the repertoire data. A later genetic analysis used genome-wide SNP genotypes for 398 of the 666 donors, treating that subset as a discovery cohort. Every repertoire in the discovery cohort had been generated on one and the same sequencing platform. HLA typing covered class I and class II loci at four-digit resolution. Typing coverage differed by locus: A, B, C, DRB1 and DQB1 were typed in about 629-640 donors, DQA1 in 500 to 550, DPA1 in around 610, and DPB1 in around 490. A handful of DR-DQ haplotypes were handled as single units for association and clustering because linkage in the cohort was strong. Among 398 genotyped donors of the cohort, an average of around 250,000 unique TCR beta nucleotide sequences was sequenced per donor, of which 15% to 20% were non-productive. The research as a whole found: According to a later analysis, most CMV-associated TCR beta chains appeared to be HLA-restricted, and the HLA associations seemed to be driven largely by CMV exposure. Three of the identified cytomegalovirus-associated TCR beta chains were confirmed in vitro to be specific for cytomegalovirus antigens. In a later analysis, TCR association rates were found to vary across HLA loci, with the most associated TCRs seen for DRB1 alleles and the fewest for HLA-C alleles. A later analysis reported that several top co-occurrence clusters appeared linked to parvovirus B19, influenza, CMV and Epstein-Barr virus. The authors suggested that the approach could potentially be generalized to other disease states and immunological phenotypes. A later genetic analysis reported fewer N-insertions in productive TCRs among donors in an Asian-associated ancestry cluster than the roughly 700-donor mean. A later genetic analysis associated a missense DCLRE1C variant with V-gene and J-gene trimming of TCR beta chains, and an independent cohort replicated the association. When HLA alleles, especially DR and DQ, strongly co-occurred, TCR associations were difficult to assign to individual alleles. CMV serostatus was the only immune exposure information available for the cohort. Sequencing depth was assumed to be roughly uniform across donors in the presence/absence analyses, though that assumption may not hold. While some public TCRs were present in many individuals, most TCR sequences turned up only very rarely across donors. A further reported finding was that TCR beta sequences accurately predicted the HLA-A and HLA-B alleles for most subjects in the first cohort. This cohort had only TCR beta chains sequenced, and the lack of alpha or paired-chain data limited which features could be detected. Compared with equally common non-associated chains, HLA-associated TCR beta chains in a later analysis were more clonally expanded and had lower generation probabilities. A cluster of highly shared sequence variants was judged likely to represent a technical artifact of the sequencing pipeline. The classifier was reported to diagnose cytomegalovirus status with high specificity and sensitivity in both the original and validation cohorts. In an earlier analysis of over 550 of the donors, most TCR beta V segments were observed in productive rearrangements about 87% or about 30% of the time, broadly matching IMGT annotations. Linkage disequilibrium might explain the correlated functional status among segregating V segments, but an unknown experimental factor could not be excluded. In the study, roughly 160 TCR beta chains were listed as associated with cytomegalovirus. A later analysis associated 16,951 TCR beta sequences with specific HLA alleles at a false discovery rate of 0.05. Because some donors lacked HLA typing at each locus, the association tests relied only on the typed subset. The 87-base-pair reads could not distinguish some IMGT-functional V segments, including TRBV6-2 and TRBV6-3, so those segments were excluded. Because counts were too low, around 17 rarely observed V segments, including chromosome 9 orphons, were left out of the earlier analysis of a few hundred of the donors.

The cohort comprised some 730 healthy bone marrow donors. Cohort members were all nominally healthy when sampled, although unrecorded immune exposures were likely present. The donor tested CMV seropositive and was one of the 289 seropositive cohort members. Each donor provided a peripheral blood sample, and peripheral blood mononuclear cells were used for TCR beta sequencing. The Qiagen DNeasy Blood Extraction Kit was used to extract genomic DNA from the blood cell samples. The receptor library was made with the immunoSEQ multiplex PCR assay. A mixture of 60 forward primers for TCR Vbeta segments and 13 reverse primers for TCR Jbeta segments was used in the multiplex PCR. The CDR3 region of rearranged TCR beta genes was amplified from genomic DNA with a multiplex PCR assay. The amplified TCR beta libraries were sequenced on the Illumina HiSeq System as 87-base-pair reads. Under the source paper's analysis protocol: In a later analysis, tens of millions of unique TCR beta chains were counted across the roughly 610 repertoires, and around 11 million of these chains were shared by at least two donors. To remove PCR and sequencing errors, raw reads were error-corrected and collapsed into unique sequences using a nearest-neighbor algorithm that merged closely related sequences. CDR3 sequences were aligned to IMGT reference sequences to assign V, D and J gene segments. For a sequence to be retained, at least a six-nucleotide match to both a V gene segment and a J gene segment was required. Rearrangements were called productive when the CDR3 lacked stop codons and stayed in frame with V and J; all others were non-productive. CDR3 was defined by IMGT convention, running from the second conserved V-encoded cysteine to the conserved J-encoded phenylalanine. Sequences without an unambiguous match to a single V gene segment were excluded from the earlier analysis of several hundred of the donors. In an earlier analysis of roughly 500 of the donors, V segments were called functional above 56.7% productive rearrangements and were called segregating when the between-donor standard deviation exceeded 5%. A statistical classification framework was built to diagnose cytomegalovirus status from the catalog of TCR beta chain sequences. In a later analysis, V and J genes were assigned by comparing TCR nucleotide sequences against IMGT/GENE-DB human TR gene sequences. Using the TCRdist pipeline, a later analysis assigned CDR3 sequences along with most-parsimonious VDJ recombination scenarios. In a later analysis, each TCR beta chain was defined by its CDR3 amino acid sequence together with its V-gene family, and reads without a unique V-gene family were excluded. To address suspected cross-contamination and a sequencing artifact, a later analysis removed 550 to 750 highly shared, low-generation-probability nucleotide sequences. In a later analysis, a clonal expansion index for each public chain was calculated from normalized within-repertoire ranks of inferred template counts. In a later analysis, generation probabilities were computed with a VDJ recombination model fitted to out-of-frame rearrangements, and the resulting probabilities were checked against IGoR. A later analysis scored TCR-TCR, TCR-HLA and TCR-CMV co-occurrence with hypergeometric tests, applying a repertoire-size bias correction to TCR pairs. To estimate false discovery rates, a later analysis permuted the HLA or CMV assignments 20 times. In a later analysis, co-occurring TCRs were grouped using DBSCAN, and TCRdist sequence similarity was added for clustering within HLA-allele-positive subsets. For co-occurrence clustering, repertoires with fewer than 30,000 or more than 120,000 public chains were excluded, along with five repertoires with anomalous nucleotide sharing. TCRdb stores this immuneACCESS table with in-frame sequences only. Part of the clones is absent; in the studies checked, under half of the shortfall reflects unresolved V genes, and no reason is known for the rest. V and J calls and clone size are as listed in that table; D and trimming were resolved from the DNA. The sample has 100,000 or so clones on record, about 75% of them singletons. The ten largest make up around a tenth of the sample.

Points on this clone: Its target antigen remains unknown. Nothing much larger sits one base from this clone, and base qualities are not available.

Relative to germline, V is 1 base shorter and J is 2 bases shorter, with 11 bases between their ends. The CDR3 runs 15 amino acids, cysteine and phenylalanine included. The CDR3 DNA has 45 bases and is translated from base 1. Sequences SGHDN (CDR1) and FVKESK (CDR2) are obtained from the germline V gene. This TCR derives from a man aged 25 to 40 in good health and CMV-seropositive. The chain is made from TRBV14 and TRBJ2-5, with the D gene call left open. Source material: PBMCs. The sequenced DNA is TGTGCCAGCAGCCAAGGGGTCAGGCTTCAAGAGACCCAGTACTTC. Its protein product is CASSQGVRLQETQYF.